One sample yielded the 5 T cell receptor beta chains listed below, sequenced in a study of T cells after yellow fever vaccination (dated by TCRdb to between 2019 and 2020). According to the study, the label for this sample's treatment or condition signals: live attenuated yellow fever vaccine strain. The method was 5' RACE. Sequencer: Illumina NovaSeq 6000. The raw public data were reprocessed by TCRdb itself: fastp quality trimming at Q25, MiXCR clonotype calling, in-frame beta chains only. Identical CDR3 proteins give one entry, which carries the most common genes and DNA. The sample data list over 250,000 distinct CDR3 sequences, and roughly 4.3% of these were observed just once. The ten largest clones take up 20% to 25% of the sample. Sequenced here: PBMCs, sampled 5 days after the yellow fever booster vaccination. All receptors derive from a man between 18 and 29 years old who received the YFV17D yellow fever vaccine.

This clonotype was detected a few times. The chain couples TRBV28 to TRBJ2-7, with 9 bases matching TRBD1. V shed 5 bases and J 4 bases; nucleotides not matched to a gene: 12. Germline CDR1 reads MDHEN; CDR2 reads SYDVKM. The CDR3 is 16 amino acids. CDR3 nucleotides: TGTGCCAGCAGTCCTGCCGGGACAGGGAGTATGTACGAGCAGTACGTC. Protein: CASSPAGTGSMYEQYV.

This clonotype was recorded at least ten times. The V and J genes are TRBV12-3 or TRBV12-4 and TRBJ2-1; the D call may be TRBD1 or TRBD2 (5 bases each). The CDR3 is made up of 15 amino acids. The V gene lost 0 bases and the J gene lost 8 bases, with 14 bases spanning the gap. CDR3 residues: CASSLASGLGDEQFF. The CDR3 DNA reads TGTGCCAGCAGTTTAGCTTCGGGGCTAGGGGATGAGCAGTTCTTC.

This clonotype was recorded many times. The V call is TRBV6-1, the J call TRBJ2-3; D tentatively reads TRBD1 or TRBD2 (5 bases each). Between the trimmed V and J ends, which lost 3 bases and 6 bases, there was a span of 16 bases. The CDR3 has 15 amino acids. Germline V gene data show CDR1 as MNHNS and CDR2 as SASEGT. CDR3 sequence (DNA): TGTGCCAGCAGTGAGTTCTGGGAGTCAGGGGATACGCAGTATTTT. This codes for CASSEFWESGDTQYF.

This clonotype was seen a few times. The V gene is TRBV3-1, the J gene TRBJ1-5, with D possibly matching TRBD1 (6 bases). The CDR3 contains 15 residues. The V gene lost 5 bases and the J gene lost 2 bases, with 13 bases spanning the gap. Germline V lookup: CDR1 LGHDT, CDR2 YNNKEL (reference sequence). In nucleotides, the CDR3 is TGTGCCAGCAGCTTCTCGACAGGAGGCAATCAGCCCCAGCATTTT. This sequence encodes CASSFSTGGNQPQHF.

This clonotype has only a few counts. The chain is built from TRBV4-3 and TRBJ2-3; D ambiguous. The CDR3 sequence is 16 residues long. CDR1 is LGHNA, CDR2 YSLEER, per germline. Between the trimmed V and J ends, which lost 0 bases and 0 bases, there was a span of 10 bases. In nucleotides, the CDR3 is TGCGCCAGCAGCCAAGAAGCTGTGGTCAGCACAGATACGCAGTATTTT. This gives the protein CASSQEAVVSTDTQYF.